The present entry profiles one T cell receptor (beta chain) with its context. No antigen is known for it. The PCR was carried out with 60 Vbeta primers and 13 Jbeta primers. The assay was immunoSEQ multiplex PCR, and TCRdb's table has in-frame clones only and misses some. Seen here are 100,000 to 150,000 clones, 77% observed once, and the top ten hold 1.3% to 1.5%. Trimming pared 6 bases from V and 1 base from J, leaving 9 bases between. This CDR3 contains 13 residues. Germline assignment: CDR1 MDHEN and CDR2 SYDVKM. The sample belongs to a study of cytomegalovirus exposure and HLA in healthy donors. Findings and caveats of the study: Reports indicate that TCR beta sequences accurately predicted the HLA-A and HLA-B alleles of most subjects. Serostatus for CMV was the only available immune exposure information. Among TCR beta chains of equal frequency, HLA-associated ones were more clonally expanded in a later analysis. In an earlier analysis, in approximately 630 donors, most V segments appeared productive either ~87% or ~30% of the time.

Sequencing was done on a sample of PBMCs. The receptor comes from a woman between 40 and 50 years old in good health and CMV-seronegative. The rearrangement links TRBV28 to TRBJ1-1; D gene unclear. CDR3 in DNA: TGTGCCAGCAGACCACGACAGAACACTGAAGCTTTCTTT. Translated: CASRPRQNTEAFF.